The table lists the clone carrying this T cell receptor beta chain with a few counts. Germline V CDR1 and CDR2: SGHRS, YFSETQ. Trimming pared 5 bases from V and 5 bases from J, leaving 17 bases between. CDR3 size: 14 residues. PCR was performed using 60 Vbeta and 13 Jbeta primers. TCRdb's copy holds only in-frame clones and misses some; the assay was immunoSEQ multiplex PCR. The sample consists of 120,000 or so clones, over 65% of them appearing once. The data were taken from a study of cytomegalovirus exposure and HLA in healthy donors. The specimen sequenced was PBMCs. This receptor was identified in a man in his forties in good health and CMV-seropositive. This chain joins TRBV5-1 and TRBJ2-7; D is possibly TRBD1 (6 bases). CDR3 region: CASRFRDNNHEQYF. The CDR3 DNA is TGCGCCAGCAGATTTCGGGACAACAACCACGAGCAGTACTTC.